This is a list of T cell receptor beta chains from one sample in a study of Graves' ophthalmopathy and Graves' hyperthyroidism. TCRdb reprocessed the multiplex PCR reads via MiXCR and lists one record per CDR3 protein. Of 500,000 to 800,000 distinct CDR3 sequences listed, 35% to 50% are singletons. Sequencing used peripheral blood. The origin of the receptors is an adult man with Graves' ophthalmopathy. CDR3s include the opening cysteine and the closing phenylalanine or tryptophan. D genes are given only for firm matches. The size entry is marked missing in some rows and otherwise reads once, few, many or a size class.

TRBJ1-5 | NA | TRBV10-2 | NA | TGCGCCAGCACCGCCCTAGGGGCCCAGCCCCAGCATTTT | CASTALGAQPQHF
TRBJ1-1 | NA | TRBV15 | once | TGTGCCACCAGCAGAGATCGCCCTGCTGAAGCTTTCTTT | CATSRDRPAEAFF
TRBJ2-3 | NA | TRBV25-1 | NA | TGTGCCAGCAGTGCTTCCAGGGCGGATACGCAGTATTTT | CASSASRADTQYF
TRBJ1-2 | TRBD1 | TRBV2 | many | TGTGCCAGCAGTGAACAGACAGGGGAATCGAGCTATGGCTACACCTTC | CASSEQTGESSYGYTF
TRBJ1-5 | NA | TRBV6-1 | NA | TGTGCCAGCAGGCTCCCCGGGGCTGGAAACAATCAGCCCCAGCATTTT | CASRLPGAGNNQPQHF
TRBJ2-5 | TRBD2 | TRBV29-1 | NA | TGCAGCGCCCCGAGGCAGGGAGGGCAAGAGACCCAGTACTTC | CSAPRQGGQETQYF
TRBJ1-6 | NA | TRBV10-3 | few | TGTGCCTGGAGTGTACTCGGACACCAAAATTCACCCCTCCACTTT | CAWSVLGHQNSPLHF
TRBJ2-5 | NA | TRBV7-9 | NA | TGTGCCAGCAGCTTACGGGCAACTATTAACGGCGAGACCCAGTACTTC | CASSLRATINGETQYF
TRBJ1-1 | NA | TRBV29-1 | many | TGCAGCGTTGGACAGAACCCGAACACTGAAGCTTTCTTT | CSVGQNPNTEAFF
TRBJ2-5 | NA | TRBV5-1 | many | TGTGCCAGCAGTTGGGACGGCCAAGAGACCCAGTACTTC | CASSWDGQETQYF
TRBJ1-2 | NA | TRBV20-1 | many | TGCAGTGCTAGTGACAGTAACTATGGCTACACCTTC | CSASDSNYGYTF
TRBJ1-2 | TRBD1 | TRBV15 | once | TGTGCCACCAGCAGAGTTGGGGACAGGGACTATGGCTACACCTTC | CATSRVGDRDYGYTF
TRBJ2-1 | NA | TRBV7-2 | NA | TGTGCCAGCAGCTTAGGCTTCAGCTGGGATGAGCAGTTCTTC | CASSLGFSWDEQFF
TRBJ2-7 | NA | TRBV11-2 | many | TGTGCCAGCAGCTTAGGAAACCTAGGAGAGCAGTACTTC | CASSLGNLGEQYF
TRBJ1-2 | NA | TRBV7-2 | NA | TGTGCCAGCAGCCCTTGGACGCCCTCCTATGGCTACGCCTTC | CASSPWTPSYGYAF
TRBJ1-1 | TRBD1 | TRBV7-7 | many | TGTGCTAGCAGTCCAGTGACAGGGGGTGGAACTGAAGCTTTCTTT | CASSPVTGGGTEAFF
TRBJ2-5 | NA | TRBV25-1 | NA | TGTGCCAGCAGTGCTAGAGATCCAGGGCAAGAGACCCAGTACTTC | CASSARDPGQETQYF
TRBJ1-2 | TRBD1 | TRBV6-6 | NA | TGTGCCAGCAGTCCGGGACAGGGGCGCCACTACATAGGCTACACCTTC | CASSPGQGRHYIGYTF
TRBJ1-2 | NA | TRBV2 | NA | TGTGCCAGCAGTGAACAGGGCCCTGGCTACACCTTC | CASSEQGPGYTF
TRBJ1-4 | TRBD1 | TRBV7-9 | many | TGTGCCAGCAGTCGACCGGGACAGGGCGGAAAACTGTTTTTT | CASSRPGQGGKLFF
TRBJ2-5 | NA | TRBV5-5 | NA | TGTGCCAGCAGCCTTAGGGGGGACTACCAAGAGACCCAGTACTTC | CASSLRGDYQETQYF
TRBJ2-5 | NA | TRBV7-2 | many | TGTGCCAGCAGCTTAGACTTGAGAATAGAGACCCAGTACTTC | CASSLDLRIETQYF
TRBJ2-5 | TRBD1 | TRBV29-1 | NA | TGCAGCGTCTCCGGGACAGGGATACGCGGGACCCAGTACTTC | CSVSGTGIRGTQYF
TRBJ1-6 | NA | TRBV7-2 | NA | TGTGCCAGCAGCTCCGGACGGAACCCCCTCCACTTT | CASSSGRNPLHF
TRBJ1-2 | NA | TRBV5-5 | few | TGTGCCAGCAACGGATTTGGGGAAAACTATGGCTACACCTTC | CASNGFGENYGYTF
TRBJ2-7 | TRBD1 | TRBV7-3 | NA | TGTGCCAGCAGCCATTCCTCTGGCAGGGGGATCTACGAGCAGTACTTC | CASSHSSGRGIYEQYF
TRBJ1-1 | NA | TRBV13 | many | TGTGCCAGCAGCCCATCCTGGGGGGGCAGGGTTAACACTGAAGCTTTCTTT | CASSPSWGGRVNTEAFF
TRBJ2-1 | TRBD1 | TRBV24-1 | many | TGTGCCACCAGTGGGCCTCCGGGACAGGGTTACAATGAGCAGTTCTTC | CATSGPPGQGYNEQFF
TRBJ2-5 | TRBD1 | TRBV7-9 | many | TGTGCCAGCAGCCTGACAGGGGATCAAGAGACCCAGTACTTC | CASSLTGDQETQYF
TRBJ2-7 | TRBD1 | TRBV20-1 | NA | TGCAGTGCTAGAGGCCGGGACAGGGGAGCTTACGAGCAGTACTTC | CSARGRDRGAYEQYF